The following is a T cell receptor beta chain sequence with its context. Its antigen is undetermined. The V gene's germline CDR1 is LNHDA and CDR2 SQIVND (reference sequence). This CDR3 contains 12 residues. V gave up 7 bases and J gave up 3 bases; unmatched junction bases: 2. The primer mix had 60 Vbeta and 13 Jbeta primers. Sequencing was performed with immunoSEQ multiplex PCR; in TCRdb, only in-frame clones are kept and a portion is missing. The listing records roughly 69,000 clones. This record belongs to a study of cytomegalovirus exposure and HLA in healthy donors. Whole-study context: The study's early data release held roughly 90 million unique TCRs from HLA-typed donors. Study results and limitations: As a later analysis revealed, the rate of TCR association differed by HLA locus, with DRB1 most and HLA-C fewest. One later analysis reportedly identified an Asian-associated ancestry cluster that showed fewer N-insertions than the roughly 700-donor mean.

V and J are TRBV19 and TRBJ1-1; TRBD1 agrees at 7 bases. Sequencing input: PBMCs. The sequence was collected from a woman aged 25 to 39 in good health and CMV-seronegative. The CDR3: CASKQGYTEAFF. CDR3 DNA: TGTGCCAGTAAACAGGGGTACACTGAAGCTTTCTTT. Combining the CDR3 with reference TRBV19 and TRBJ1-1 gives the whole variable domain DGGITQSPKYLFRKEGQNVTLSCEQNLNHDAMYWYRQDPGQGLRLIYYSQIVNDFQKGDIAEGYSVSREKKESFPLTVTSAQKNPTAFYLCASKQGYTEAFFGQGTRLTVV.